The 7 T cell receptor beta chains reported below all come from one sample, sequenced in a study of blood T cell repertoires in COVID-19. Clones were sequenced by immunoSEQ multiplex PCR, and TCRdb holds only the in-frame ones, with some missing. Of about 190,000 clones in the sample, roughly 80% were seen once. The sequenced sample was peripheral blood. Source of these receptors: a woman in her twenties or thirties with acute or convalescent COVID-19.

The chain is built from TRBV27 and TRBJ2-7; D unclear. Trimming left V 5 bases short and J 6 bases short, with 14 bases between. The CDR3 has 13 amino acids. Germline-derived CDR1 and CDR2 are MNHEY and SMNVEV (reference sequence). In DNA form, the CDR3 reads TGTGCCAGCAGTCACGGTGGTTTCCGCGAGCAGTACTTC. Protein: CASSHGGFREQYF.

The rearrangement links TRBV28 to TRBJ2-7; 7 bases fit TRBD1. This CDR3 contains 15 residues. Germline CDR1 reads MDHEN; CDR2 reads SYDVKM. The J segment lost 6 bases and the V segment lost 4 bases, leaving 12 bases of the junction unmatched. CDR3 in DNA: TGTGCCAGCAGTTCCAATTGGGACAGCACTGGCGAGCAGTACTTC. Encoded protein: CASSSNWDSTGEQYF.

The chain carries TRBV19 and TRBJ2-2; D possibly corresponds to TRBD1 (6 bases). Between the trimmed V and J ends, which lost 9 bases and 4 bases, there was a span of 21 bases. The germline CDR1 and CDR2 sequences are LNHDA and SQIVND (reference sequence). The CDR3 covers 16 residues. The CDR3 DNA reads TGTGCCAGCCGACTTCAAACAGGGACCACCACCGGGGAGCTGTTTTTT. Translation gives CASRLQTGTTTGELFF.

V gene TRBV6-4 combines with J gene TRBJ2-3, with 11 positions matching TRBD2. Trimming at V came to 3 bases and at J to 5 bases, leaving 4 bases not matched to a gene. This CDR3 contains 15 residues. CDR1 is MRHNA, CDR2 SNTAGT, per germline. CDR3 sequence (DNA): TGTGCCAGCAGTGAACTAGCGGGGGTGGGAGATACGCAGTATTTT. Amino acid sequence: CASSELAGVGDTQYF.

This sequence joins TRBV5-4 and TRBJ2-4; 10 bases match TRBD1. Losses at the gene ends were 0 bases for V and 6 bases for J; bases not matched to a gene: 3. The CDR3 covers 15 residues. Germline loops: CDR1 SGHNT, CDR2 YYREEE (reference sequence). Here the CDR3 reads CASSLGQGAGNIQYF. The CDR3, as DNA: TGTGCCAGCAGCTTGGGACAGGGGGCTGGAAACATTCAGTACTTC. Looking up the rest from reference TRBV5-4 and TRBJ2-4 gives the full variable domain: ETGVTQSPTHLIKTRGQQVTLRCSSQSGHNTVSWYQQALGQGPQFIFQYYREEENGRGNFPPRFSGLQFPNYSSELNVNALELDDSALYLCASSLGQGAGNIQYFGAGTRLSVL.

The CDR3 spells CASSPDFRGQYF. CDR3 bases: TGTGCCAGCAGCCCCGACTTTCGGGGGCAGTACTTC. The V gene is TRBV28, the J gene TRBJ2-7; D is possibly TRBD2 (5 bases). This CDR3 contains 12 residues. V was clipped by 6 bases and J by 9 bases, with 15 bases between them. CDR1 and CDR2 from the germline V gene are MDHEN and SYDVKM.

Concerning this clone: In the same sample, other DNA sequences code for this CDR3. The CDR3 loop is CASRGDGYTF. The CDR3 nucleotides are TGTGCCAGCAGAGGAGATGGCTACACCTTC. The V gene is TRBV12-3 or TRBV12-4, the J gene TRBJ1-2; D ambiguous. Trimming left V 6 bases short and J 6 bases short, with 5 bases between. This CDR3 is built from 10 residues.